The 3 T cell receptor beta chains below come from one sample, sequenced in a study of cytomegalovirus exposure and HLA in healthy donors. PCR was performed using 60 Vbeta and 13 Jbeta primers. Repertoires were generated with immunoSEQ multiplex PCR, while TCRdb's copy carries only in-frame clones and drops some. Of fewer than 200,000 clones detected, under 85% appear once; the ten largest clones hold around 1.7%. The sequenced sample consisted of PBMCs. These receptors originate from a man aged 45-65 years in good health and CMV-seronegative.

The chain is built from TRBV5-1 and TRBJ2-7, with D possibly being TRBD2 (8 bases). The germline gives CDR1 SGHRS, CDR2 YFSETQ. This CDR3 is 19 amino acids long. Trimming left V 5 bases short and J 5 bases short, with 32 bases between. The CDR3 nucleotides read TGCGCCAGCAGGTTCGGGACTGGGGACAGCGGGGGTCTATTCAACGAGCAGTACTTC. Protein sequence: CASRFGTGDSGGLFNEQYF.

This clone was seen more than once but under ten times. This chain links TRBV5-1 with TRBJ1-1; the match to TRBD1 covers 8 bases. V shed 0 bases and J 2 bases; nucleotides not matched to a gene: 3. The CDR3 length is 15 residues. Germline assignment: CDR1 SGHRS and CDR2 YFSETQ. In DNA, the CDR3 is TGCGCCAGCAGCTTGGTGGCAGGGGGCAACACTGAAGCTTTCTTT. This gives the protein CASSLVAGGNTEAFF.

The CDR3 protein is CASSLEGVGNTIYF. CDR3 sequence (DNA): TGTGCCAGCAGCTTAGAAGGGGTTGGAAACACCATATATTTT. The rearrangement joins TRBV7-9 to TRBJ1-3; perhaps TRBD1 as D (5 bases). Germline CDR1 SEHNR, CDR2 FQNEAQ (reference sequence). This CDR3 is 14 amino acids long. Trimming removed 1 base at V and 3 bases at J, with 7 bases between.